Shown below are 26 T cell receptor beta chains from a single sample sequenced in a study of CD8 T cells in ankylosing spondylitis. Study-wide points: Characteristic, it appeared, of ankylosing spondylitis blood was a TCR beta motif of eight highly homologous variants.

Antigens for these TCRs are unknown. TCRdb reanalysed the 5' RACE reads using MiXCR and keeps one entry per CDR3 protein. The sample lists 700,000 to 850,000 distinct CDR3 sequences; 12% were seen once. The material sequenced was blood, either unsorted or a sorted T cell fraction (not recorded which). The receptors come from a male donor with ankylosing spondylitis.

The genes are TRBV7-3 and TRBJ2-2; D assignment may be TRBD1 or TRBD2 (5 bases each). Germline CDR1 and CDR2: SGHTA and FQGTGA. The V gene lost 1 base and the J gene lost 0 bases, with 21 bases spanning the gap. The CDR3 consists of 20 residues. CDR3 nucleotide sequence: TGTGCCAGCAGCTTAAAACTGTTGGGGGACGGAGCTTCGAACACCGGGGAGCTGTTTTTT. Protein sequence: CASSLKLLGDGASNTGELFF.

This clonotype was seen only a few times. The chain is built from TRBV4-2 and TRBJ2-2; tentatively, D is TRBD2 (5 bases). This CDR3 has 18 residues. Between the trimmed V and J ends, which lost 2 bases and 7 bases, there was a span of 23 bases. Germline loops: CDR1 LGHNA, CDR2 YNFKEQ. CDR3: CASSQRLSPGINGGELFF. DNA for the CDR3: TGTGCCAGCAGCCAAAGATTATCTCCGGGAATTAATGGCGGGGAGCTGTTTTTT.

V gene TRBV7-3 combines with J gene TRBJ2-3; D gene ambiguous. Trimming pared 4 bases from V and 5 bases from J, leaving 10 bases between. From germline, CDR1 is SGHTA and CDR2 FQGTGA. The CDR3 consists of 13 residues. CDR3: CASSSLREDTQYF. The DNA of the CDR3 is TGTGCCAGCAGCTCGCTAAGAGAAGATACGCAGTATTTT.

V usage is TRBV18 and J usage is TRBJ2-1; no clear D. V lost 0 bases, J lost 6 bases, and 3 bases lay in between. CDR1 and CDR2 from the germline V gene are KGHSH and LQKENI. This CDR3 has 12 residues. The CDR3 sequence: CASSPPANEQFF. The CDR3, as DNA: TGTGCCAGCTCACCACCGGCCAATGAGCAGTTCTTC.

The table lists this clonotype with a few counts. CDR3 coding DNA: TGTGCCAGCAGCCCTCGACAGAACCCCAACGAGCAGTACTTC. This translates into CASSPRQNPNEQYF. V and J are TRBV7-9 and TRBJ2-7; tentative D call: TRBD1 (5 bases). The V gene's germline CDR1 is SEHNR and CDR2 FQNEAQ (reference sequence). This CDR3 is built from 14 residues. Trimming took 5 bases from V and 5 from J, leaving 16 bases between them.

This clonotype was counted only a few times. This sequence joins TRBV11-2 and TRBJ2-7; TRBD1 matches at 9 bases. Germline V gene sequence: CDR1 SGHAT, CDR2 FQNNGV. The CDR3 is 14 residues long. With 4 bases clipped from V and 3 bases from J, the junction kept 4 bases outside the gene matches. The CDR3 protein is CASSSSGQGYEQYF. DNA for the CDR3: TGTGCCAGCAGCTCCTCGGGACAGGGCTACGAGCAGTACTTC.

Of note for this clonotype: At one end the junction does not follow the germline gene, possibly because of a read error. The rearrangement uses TRBV6-5 and TRBJ1-6; unclear D gene. In germline, CDR1 is MNHEY, CDR2 SVGAGI. This CDR3 has 13 residues. The CDR3 spells CASSWAPNSPLHF. The CDR3 nucleotides read TGTGCCAGTAGTTGGGCCCCTAATTCACCCCTCCACTTT.

This chain links TRBV6-2 or TRBV6-3 with TRBJ1-2, with 9 bases aligning to TRBD1. Germline lookup yields CDR1 MNHEY and CDR2 SVGEGT. J was trimmed by 3 bases and V by 7 bases; bases with no gene match: 6. The CDR3 length is 14 residues. The CDR3, as DNA: TGTGCCAGCACCTCCCGGGACAGGGACTATGGCTACACCTTC. It yields the protein CASTSRDRDYGYTF.

The V gene is TRBV5-1, the J gene TRBJ2-1; the match to TRBD2 covers 8 bases. CDR1 is SGHRS and CDR2 is YFSETQ in the germline V gene. This CDR3 has 12 amino acids. The ends lost 3 bases at V and 9 bases at J; junction bases unmatched: 2. Written as DNA, the CDR3 is TGCGCCAGCAGCTATAGCGGGACTGAGCAGTTCTTC. Translating it yields CASSYSGTEQFF.

Many counts were recorded for this clonotype. The chain employs TRBV29-1 and TRBJ1-4; D gene ambiguous. The ends were cut back, 4 bases at V and 8 bases at J, with 14 bases in the middle. The CDR3 has 13 amino acids. Germline values: CDR1 SQVTM, CDR2 ANQGSEA. The CDR3 sequence: CSVGTAFEEKLFF. Written as DNA, the CDR3 is TGCAGCGTTGGGACCGCTTTCGAGGAAAAACTGTTTTTT.

This clonotype appeared many times. The chain links TRBV10-3 to TRBJ2-5; 14 nucleotides line up with TRBD2. V gave up 9 bases and J gave up 5 bases; unmatched junction bases: 2. The CDR3 has 13 residues. From germline, CDR1 is ENHRY and CDR2 SYGVKD. The CDR3 bases are TGTGCCATTGGGACTAGCGGGAGTGAGACCCAGTACTTC. Translating it yields CAIGTSGSETQYF.

This clonotype was seen repeatedly, ten times or more. The rearrangement uses TRBV5-1 and TRBJ2-7, with a weak D call TRBD2 (5 bases). Germline V gene lookup returns CDR1 SGHRS and CDR2 YFSETQ. V was shortened by 0 bases and J by 3 bases, with 7 bases between the two germline ends. CDR3 size: 13 residues. CDR3 loop: CASSLVRVYEQYF. DNA of the CDR3: TGCGCCAGCAGCTTGGTGCGGGTCTACGAGCAGTACTTC.

In its sample, this clonotype was seen many times. The V gene is TRBV5-1, the J gene TRBJ1-1; D gene ambiguous. This CDR3 has 13 residues. The germline V gene encodes CDR1 SGHRS and CDR2 YFSETQ. V was cut by 2 bases and J by 1 base, with 6 bases left in between. CDR3 protein: CASSLGKNTEAFF. CDR3 DNA: TGCGCCAGCAGCTTAGGGAAGAACACTGAAGCTTTCTTT.

This clonotype was picked up many times. The J gene is TRBJ1-1, the V gene TRBV5-1; tentative D call: TRBD1 (5 bases). Trimming took 4 bases from V and 0 from J, leaving 16 bases between them. The CDR3 loop spans 16 amino acids. Germline V lookup: CDR1 SGHRS, CDR2 YFSETQ. For the CDR3, the DNA is TGCGCCAGCAGCCCTAATATGGGACGGCTGAACACTGAAGCTTTCTTT. Encoded protein: CASSPNMGRLNTEAFF.

The sample holds many counts of this clonotype. The rearrangement uses TRBV28 and TRBJ2-1, with TRBD2 matching over 10 bases. The CDR3 loop spans 14 amino acids. The V gene's germline CDR1 is MDHEN and CDR2 SYDVKM. The V and J ends lost 7 bases and 4 bases, in that order; junction bases with no gene match: 4. In DNA form, the CDR3 reads TGTGCCAGCACGACTAGCGGGCCATACAATGAGCAGTTCTTC. Translating gives CASTTSGPYNEQFF.

The chain joins TRBV28 to TRBJ2-7; D not certain. The CDR3 extends over 14 amino acids. V was cut by 4 bases and J by 7 bases, with 17 bases left in between. Germline V gene lookup returns CDR1 MDHEN and CDR2 SYDVKM. The CDR3 is CASSSPLQVGEQYF. CDR3 nucleotides: TGTGCCAGCAGTTCCCCGCTGCAGGTCGGGGAGCAGTACTTC.

This chain joins TRBV2 and TRBJ1-5; D possibly corresponds to TRBD1 (5 bases). CDR1 SNHLY and CDR2 FYNNEI come from the germline V gene. Trimming stripped 8 bases from V and 7 bases from J, with 15 bases between. The CDR3 length is 13 residues. The CDR3 DNA sequence: TGTGCCAGCCGTAATCGCAGGGACCAGCCCCAGCATTTT. Amino acids: CASRNRRDQPQHF.

V is TRBV29-1 and J is TRBJ1-3; 8 nucleotides line up with TRBD1. The V gene end was trimmed by 3 bases and the J gene end by 4 bases; junction bases not matched to a gene: 2. The CDR3 consists of 13 residues. In germline, CDR1 is SQVTM, CDR2 ANQGSEA. The CDR3 nucleotides read TGCAGCGTTGACAGGGGGCTCGGAAACACCATATATTTT. It translates to CSVDRGLGNTIYF.

This clonotype has a handful of counts. The genes are TRBV29-1 and TRBJ2-1; TRBD2 matches at 8 bases. This CDR3 contains 14 residues. Germline lookup yields CDR1 SQVTM and CDR2 ANQGSEA. J gave up 7 bases and V 6 bases, and 11 bases lay outside the gene matches. CDR3 DNA: TGCAGCGTGGTCAGGGGCGGGAGGTATAATGAGCAGTTCTTC. Its translation is CSVVRGGRYNEQFF.

The CDR3 protein is CASSVPRDNQPQHF. The CDR3 coding sequence is TGTGCCAGCAGTGTTCCCCGAGATAATCAGCCCCAGCATTTT. The genes are TRBV6-1 and TRBJ1-5; D is unresolved. Germline V gene data show CDR1 as MNHNS and CDR2 as SASEGT. V lost 4 bases and J lost 4, with 11 bases in between. The CDR3 loop spans 14 amino acids.

The gene calls are TRBV15 and TRBJ1-1; D perhaps matches TRBD1 (5 bases). Between the trimmed V and J ends, which lost 5 bases and 3 bases, there was a span of 19 bases. Germline assignment: CDR1 LNHNV and CDR2 YYDKDF (reference sequence). The CDR3 contains 16 residues. CDR3 loop: CATSERERGDDTEAFF. Here the CDR3 DNA reads TGTGCCACCAGCGAGCGAGAAAGAGGGGATGACACTGAAGCTTTCTTT.

This chain joins TRBV10-3 and TRBJ2-7; 8 bases match TRBD1. V lost 3 bases to trimming and J lost 7 bases; unmatched junction nucleotides: 2. CDR3 length: 12 residues. In germline, CDR1 is ENHRY, CDR2 SYGVKD. CDR3 bases: TGTGCCATCAGTGACACAGGGGGGGAGCAGTACTTC. As protein: CAISDTGGEQYF.

This clonotype was detected only a few times. The chain uses TRBV5-6 and TRBJ2-5; D remains ambiguous. The CDR3 has 14 amino acids. Germline loops: CDR1 SGHDT, CDR2 YYEEEE. V was cut by 0 bases and J by 3 bases, with 9 bases left in between. CDR3 in amino acids: CASSLGFAEETQYF. The CDR3 nucleotides read TGTGCCAGCAGCTTGGGGTTCGCGGAAGAGACCCAGTACTTC. Full variable domain (missing parts from reference TRBV5-6 and TRBJ2-5): DAGVTQSPTHLIKTRGQQVTLRCSPKSGHDTVSWYQQALGQGPQFIFQYYEEEERQRGNFPDRFSGHQFPNYSSELNVNALLLGDSALYLCASSLGFAEETQYFGPGTRLLVL.

This clonotype was seen a handful of times. The CDR3 spells CASSPLASQDGEQFF. DNA of the CDR3: TGTGCCAGCTCACCGCTAGCGTCCCAGGACGGTGAGCAGTTCTTC. The chain carries TRBV18 and TRBJ2-1, with D tentatively TRBD2 (6 bases). The V end was cut by 3 bases, the J end by 9 bases, with 18 bases between. The germline CDR1 and CDR2 sequences are KGHSH and LQKENI. The CDR3 has 15 amino acids.

This clonotype was recorded many times. The CDR3 reads CASTKQGRSYEQYF. The CDR3 nucleotides read TGTGCCAGCACTAAACAGGGGCGCTCCTACGAGCAGTACTTC. The chain is built from TRBV28 and TRBJ2-7, with 7 bases aligning to TRBD1. Losses at the gene ends were 7 bases for V and 0 bases for J; bases not matched to a gene: 6. This CDR3 contains 14 residues. Germline loops: CDR1 MDHEN, CDR2 SYDVKM.

This clonotype came up many times. The rearrangement links TRBV20-1 to TRBJ2-7; unclear D gene. This CDR3 spans 16 amino acids. Germline-derived CDR1 and CDR2 are DFQATT and SNEGSKA (reference sequence). Trimming shortened V by 1 base and J by 3 bases, and 19 bases separated the two germline ends. In DNA form, the CDR3 reads TGCAGTGCTAGAGGGCAGGACCTGAGACGAGGCTACGAGCAGTACTTC. Translated: CSARGQDLRRGYEQYF.